This T cell receptor (beta chain) derives from a study of T cell responses to AZD1222 COVID-19 vaccine. Overall study results and limits: Donors in the cohort were predominantly white British and more often female, and clonal diversity was possibly underestimated. Scientists sampled the repertoires only once the peak T cell response had passed. Along spike, vaccine-associated CD4 TCRs were found throughout, with dominance at 160-218 and 743-854.

Germline V CDR1 and CDR2: LGHNA, YNFKEQ. V was clipped by 1 base and J by 0 bases, with 2 bases between them. The CDR3 length is 13 residues. Comments on this clone: Its cognate antigen is unknown.

Using immunoSEQ multiplex PCR, the repertoire was profiled, and TCRdb retains in-frame clones only, with some absent. The profile covers 65,000 to 70,000 clones, with less than 90% appearing a single time and about 23% taken by the ten largest. The chain carries TRBV4-2 and TRBJ2-3; D call uncertain. Sequenced here: peripheral blood, sampled 28 days after the second AZD1222 dose. This TCR was sampled from an adult who received the AZD1222 COVID-19 vaccine. The CDR3 DNA follows: TGTGCCAGCAGCCAAGGTAGCACAGATACGCAGTATTTT. It codes for CASSQGSTDTQYF.